The 8 T cell receptor beta chains below come from one sample, sequenced in a study of blood T cell repertoires in COVID-19. Using immunoSEQ multiplex PCR, the repertoire was profiled, and TCRdb retains in-frame clones only, with some absent. The sample has approximately 24,000 clones, roughly 89% seen once. The specimen sequenced was peripheral blood. The receptors stem from an older man with COVID-19, enrolled during active disease.

The CDR3 here is CASSFLGWGYTF. CDR3 nucleotide sequence: TGTGCCAGCAGCTTCCTAGGTTGGGGCTACACCTTC. The rearrangement uses TRBV7-2 and TRBJ1-2; D call uncertain. The CDR3 is 12 residues long. Per germline, CDR1 SGHTA and CDR2 FQGNSA. V was clipped by 3 bases and J by 8 bases, with 10 bases between them.

J is TRBJ1-5 and V is TRBV5-8; TRBD1 agrees at 7 bases. The length of the CDR3 is 15 residues. Unmatched junction bases numbered 4, after V lost 0 bases and J lost 4 bases. CDR1 is SGHTS and CDR2 is YDEGEE in the germline V gene. The CDR3 region has the DNA TGTGCCAGCAGCTTGGAAGACAGGGTAAATCAGCCCCAGCATTTT. Translating it yields CASSLEDRVNQPQHF.

This clone was recorded once. The chain has TRBV3-1 (or the pseudogene TRBV3-2) and TRBJ2-7, with D possibly TRBD1 on 5 matching bases. Germline CDR1 and CDR2: LGHDT and YNNKEL (reference sequence). V gave up 1 base and J gave up 1 base, with 11 bases separating them. The CDR3 has 15 residues. CDR3 nucleotides: TGTGCCAGCAGCCAAGTCGTCAGGGCTTCCTACGAGCAGTACTTC. This gives the protein CASSQVVRASYEQYF.

DNA of the CDR3: TGTGCCAGCAGCGTAACTACGCAGGGGGCTGGCACCGGGGAGCTGTTTTTT. Its translation is CASSVTTQGAGTGELFF. This chain joins TRBV9 and TRBJ2-2; 8 bases align to TRBD1. The junction had 9 bases not matched to a gene; V was cut back by 1 base and J by 4 bases. This CDR3 contains 17 residues. Per the germline V gene, CDR1 is SGDLS and CDR2 is YYNGEE.

This chain joins TRBV6-5 and TRBJ1-3; TRBD1 might be the D (6 bases). CDR1 MNHEY and CDR2 SVGAGI come from the germline V gene. This CDR3 region has 14 residues. The CDR3 loop reads CVSWGLTSGNTIYF. In nucleotides, the CDR3 is TGTGTTTCGTGGGGGCTCACCTCTGGAAACACCATATATTTT.

The gene calls are TRBV10-1 and TRBJ2-2; D is possibly TRBD2 (5 bases). This CDR3 comprises 14 residues. Germline CDR1 WNHNN, CDR2 SYGVQD (reference sequence). V lost 2 bases to trimming and J lost 5 bases, with 9 bases between them. The CDR3 spells CASSEIRGTGELFF. CDR3 in DNA: TGCGCCAGCAGTGAGATACGAGGGACCGGGGAGCTGTTTTTT.

This clone appeared a single time. This chain uses TRBV7-9 with TRBJ2-1; 9 bases agree with TRBD1. This CDR3 comprises 15 residues. Germline lookup yields CDR1 SEHNR and CDR2 FQNEAQ (reference sequence). Germline trimming cut 5 bases from V and 2 bases from J; bases unmatched to any gene: 4. CDR3 protein: CASSIGTGTYNEQFF. CDR3 bases: TGTGCCAGCAGCATCGGGACAGGGACCTACAATGAGCAGTTCTTC.

The V gene is TRBV15, the J gene TRBJ1-1; 7 positions match TRBD1. Per the germline V gene, CDR1 is LNHNV and CDR2 is YYDKDF (reference sequence). The CDR3 has 15 residues. The V segment lost 3 bases and the J segment 2 bases; nucleotides outside the gene matches: 6. CDR3 in DNA: TGTGCCACCAGCAGTGGGGACAGAGATAACACTGAAGCTTTCTTT. This gives the protein CATSSGDRDNTEAFF.